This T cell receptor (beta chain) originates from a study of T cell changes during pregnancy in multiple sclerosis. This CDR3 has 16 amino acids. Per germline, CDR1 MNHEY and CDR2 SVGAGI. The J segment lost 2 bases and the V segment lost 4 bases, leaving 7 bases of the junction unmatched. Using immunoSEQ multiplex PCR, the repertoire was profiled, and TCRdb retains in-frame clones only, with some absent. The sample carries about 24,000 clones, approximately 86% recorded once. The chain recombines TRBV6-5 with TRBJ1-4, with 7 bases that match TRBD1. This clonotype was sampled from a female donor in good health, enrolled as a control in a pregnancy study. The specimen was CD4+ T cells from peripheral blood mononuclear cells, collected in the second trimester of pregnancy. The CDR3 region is CASSLGQEVTNEKLFF. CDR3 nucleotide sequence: TGTGCCAGCAGTTTAGGACAGGAGGTGACTAATGAAAAACTGTTTTTT.